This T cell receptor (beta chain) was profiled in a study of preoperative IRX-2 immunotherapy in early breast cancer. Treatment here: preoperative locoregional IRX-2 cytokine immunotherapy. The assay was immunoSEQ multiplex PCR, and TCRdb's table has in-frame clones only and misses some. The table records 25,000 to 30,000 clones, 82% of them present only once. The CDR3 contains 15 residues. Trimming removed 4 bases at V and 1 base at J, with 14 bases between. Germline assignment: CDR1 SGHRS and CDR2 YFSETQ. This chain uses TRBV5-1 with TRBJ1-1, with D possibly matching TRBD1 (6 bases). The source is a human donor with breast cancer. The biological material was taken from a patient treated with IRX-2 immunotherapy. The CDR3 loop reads CASSQTTGGNTEAFF. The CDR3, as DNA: TGCGCCAGCAGCCAAACGACAGGAGGGAACACTGAAGCTTTCTTT. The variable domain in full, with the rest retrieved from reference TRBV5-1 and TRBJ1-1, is KAGVTQTPRYLIKTRGQQVTLSCSPISGHRSVSWYQQTPGQGLQFLFEYFSETQRNKGNFPGRFSGRQFSNSRSEMNVSTLELGDSALYLCASSQTTGGNTEAFFGQGTRLTVV.